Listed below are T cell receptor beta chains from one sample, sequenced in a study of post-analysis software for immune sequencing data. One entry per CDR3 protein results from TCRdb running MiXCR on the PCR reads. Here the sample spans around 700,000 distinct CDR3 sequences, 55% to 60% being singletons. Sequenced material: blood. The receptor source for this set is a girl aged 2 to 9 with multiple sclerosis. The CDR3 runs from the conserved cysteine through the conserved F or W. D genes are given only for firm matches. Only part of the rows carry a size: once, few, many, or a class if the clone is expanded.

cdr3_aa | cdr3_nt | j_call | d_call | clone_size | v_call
CASSYSILETQYF | TGTGCCAGCAGTTACTCGATTTTAGAGACCCAGTACTTC | TRBJ2-5 | - | - | TRBV6-2/TRBV6-3
CSVEGRVANYGYTF | TGCAGCGTTGAAGGGCGAGTAGCTAACTATGGCTACACCTTC | TRBJ1-2 | - | - | TRBV29-1
CSVVTGDSNQPQHF | TGCAGCGTCGTTACAGGAGATAGCAATCAGCCCCAGCATTTT | TRBJ1-5 | - | - | TRBV29-1
CASSLGRANEQFF | TGTGCCAGCAGCTTAGGCAGGGCCAATGAGCAGTTCTTC | TRBJ2-1 | - | few | TRBV7-9
CAGSPGLIGRINYGYTF | TGTGCCGGCAGCCCGGGACTCATAGGTCGGATTAACTATGGCTACACCTTC | TRBJ1-2 | - | - | TRBV7-9
CRASTRYYGYTF | TGCAGGGCTAGTACCAGGTACTATGGCTACACCTTC | TRBJ1-2 | - | - | TRBV20-1
CASSLVWDQAYEQYF | TGTGCCAGCAGCTTGGTTTGGGACCAAGCCTACGAGCAGTACTTC | TRBJ2-7 | - | few | TRBV7-8
CASVLNTEAFF | TGTGCCAGCGTACTGAACACTGAAGCTTTCTTT | TRBJ1-1 | - | few | TRBV21-1
CASSPLPGQGGDQPQHF | TGTGCCAGCAGCCCCCTCCCGGGACAAGGTGGCGATCAGCCCCAGCATTTT | TRBJ1-5 | - | - | TRBV4-2
CATTRGVGYTF | TGTGCCACCACGCGGGGCGTTGGCTACACCTTC | TRBJ1-2 | - | once | TRBV6-1
CASRISGATGGEQYF | TGTGCCAGCAGAATCAGCGGGGCGACAGGGGGCGAGCAGTACTTC | TRBJ2-7 | TRBD1 | - | TRBV7-9
CASSLNPAETQYF | TGTGCCAGCAGTTTAAACCCAGCGGAGACCCAGTACTTC | TRBJ2-5 | - | - | TRBV12-3/TRBV12-4
CSVDFSTPYNEQFF | TGCAGCGTTGATTTCAGTACCCCCTACAATGAGCAGTTCTTC | TRBJ2-1 | - | - | TRBV29-1
CASSQVEAFF | TGTGCCAGCAGCCAAGTGGAAGCTTTCTTT | TRBJ1-1 | - | - | TRBV3-1
CASSWGAGTNYGYTF | TGCGCCAGCAGCTGGGGGGCAGGGACTAACTATGGCTACACCTTC | TRBJ1-2 | - | - | TRBV5-1
CASTTSSGGGPFQETQYF | TGTGCCAGCACCACATCCTCGGGAGGGGGACCCTTCCAAGAGACCCAGTACTTC | TRBJ2-5 | TRBD2 | - | TRBV7-9
CASSQGMGGFYNEQFF | TGCGCCAGCAGCCAGGGGATGGGAGGGTTCTACAATGAGCAGTTCTTC | TRBJ2-1 | TRBD2 | - | TRBV4-1
CASSRWLWVGDEQFF | TGTGCCAGCAGCCGATGGCTATGGGTGGGCGATGAGCAGTTCTTC | TRBJ2-1 | - | - | TRBV28
CARRRTGFYEQYF | TGTGCCCGCAGACGGACAGGCTTCTACGAGCAGTACTTC | TRBJ2-7 | TRBD1 | - | TRBV27
CASSSSTSAHEQYF | TGTGCCAGCAGTTCCTCGACTAGCGCCCACGAGCAGTACTTC | TRBJ2-7 | TRBD2 | - | TRBV6-5